This is a list of T cell receptor beta chains from one sample in a study of blood T cell repertoires in COVID-19. Profiling relied on immunoSEQ multiplex PCR, and the TCRdb table lists in-frame clones only, not all of them. The sample lists tens of thousands of clones; 65% to 90% were seen once. Material for sequencing was peripheral blood. These receptors were obtained from a man between 60 and 70 years old with acute or convalescent COVID-19. The conserved cysteine and the conserved F or W are not part of the CDR3 here. Each record gives: V gene, CDR3 protein.

V gene: TRBV6-5; CDR3 protein: ASRRTENYEQY
V gene: TRBV10-1; CDR3 protein: ASILTSGKTDTQY
V gene: TRBV19; CDR3 protein: ASSGLAGRGADTQY
V gene: TRBV19; CDR3 protein: ASSRTGTGFTSGNTIY
V gene: TRBV6-5; CDR3 protein: ASRVTGGAGYGYT
V gene: TRBV2; CDR3 protein: ARDRENYGYT
V gene: TRBV5-1; CDR3 protein: ASSLGQGASHTQY
V gene: TRBV7-2; CDR3 protein: ASSSRLSYEQY
V gene: TRBV6-5; CDR3 protein: ASRSLAGAPLWY
V gene: TRBV11-2; CDR3 protein: ASSVTGANYGYT
V gene: TRBV29-1; CDR3 protein: SVEETGTDTDTQY
V gene: TRBV29-1; CDR3 protein: SVGGGWPGELF
V gene: TRBV18; CDR3 protein: ASSPLGQGAEAF
V gene: TRBV19; CDR3 protein: ATHGRGAGELF
V gene: TRBV7-3; CDR3 protein: ASSASGGFYNEQF
V gene: TRBV19; CDR3 protein: ASTWTGNTEAF
V gene: TRBV21-1; CDR3 protein: ASSGTSGSYEQY
V gene: TRBV14; CDR3 protein: ASSPRSGTGELF
V gene: TRBV5-1; CDR3 protein: ASSLESGSTDTQY
V gene: TRBV6-6; CDR3 protein: ASSLSLQGDSYEQY
V gene: TRBV27; CDR3 protein: ASSKNSGRPHNEQF
V gene: TRBV30; CDR3 protein: AHRVVTDTQY
V gene: TRBV6-4; CDR3 protein: ASSADSIGQSPLH
V gene: TRBV29-1; CDR3 protein: SVGQGDGYT
V gene: TRBV19; CDR3 protein: ASSPTRQGRDEKLF
V gene: TRBV5-8; CDR3 protein: ASSPALGALIRAF
V gene: TRBV25-1; CDR3 protein: ASSEYPGLTEAF
V gene: TRBV2; CDR3 protein: ASRGHGERGGTDTQY
V gene: TRBV6-5; CDR3 protein: ASRRLAVEDTQY
V gene: TRBV6-6; CDR3 protein: ASSYSASSHEQY
V gene: TRBV7-8; CDR3 protein: ASSLAFRVETQY